These 30 T cell receptor beta chains were sequenced from one sample in a study of cytomegalovirus exposure and HLA in healthy donors (dated by TCRdb to 2015 to 2018). The library was prepared using the immunoSEQ multiplex PCR assay. The multiplex PCR relied on a mix of 60 forward primers for TCR Vbeta segments and 13 reverse primers for TCR Jbeta segments. Entries here come from immuneACCESS through TCRdb and include only in-frame sequences with V and J called. Some clones fail to appear in such tables; in the studies checked, an unresolved V gene covers under half of the shortfall, and the cause of the remainder is unknown. For this sample the table gives about 170,000 clones, of which 70% to 90% were detected only once. The top ten constitute 2.4% of the sample. Sequencing was done on a sample of PBMCs. The origin of the receptors is a male donor in good health and CMV-seronegative.

The sample holds one count of this clone. In DNA, the CDR3 is TGTGCCAGCAGCTTAGCCTCGGGGGGACTAGACTCCTACGAGCAGTACTTC. Protein product: CASSLASGGLDSYEQYF. The chain is built from TRBV7-6 and TRBJ2-7; 8 bases align to TRBD2. Looked up from germline, CDR1 is SGHVS and CDR2 is FNYEAQ. V lost 0 bases to trimming and J lost 0 bases; unmatched junction nucleotides: 7. CDR3 size: 17 residues.

This sequence joins TRBV9 and TRBJ1-2; D possibly corresponds to TRBD1 (5 bases). Germline CDR1 and CDR2: SGDLS and YYNGEE. The CDR3 totals 15 residues. V was clipped by 4 bases and J by 2 bases, with 15 bases between them. The CDR3 here is CASSPRDGGNYGYTF. CDR3 coding DNA: TGTGCCAGCAGCCCAAGGGACGGGGGAAACTATGGCTACACCTTC.

The chain combines TRBV27 with TRBJ2-7, with TRBD1 identical over 12 bases. Germline assignment: CDR1 MNHEY and CDR2 SMNVEV (reference sequence). This CDR3 is 16 amino acids long. V was clipped by 5 bases and J by 6 bases; unmatched bases: 11. The CDR3 sequence: CASSHHPGQGAGEQYF. For the CDR3, the DNA is TGTGCCAGCAGTCATCATCCGGGACAGGGGGCAGGCGAGCAGTACTTC.

In this sample, this clone turned up many times. The V and J genes are TRBV5-6 and TRBJ1-5; tentative D call: TRBD1 (6 bases). The ends were cut back, 4 bases at V and 1 base at J, with 12 bases in the middle. Germline CDR1 SGHDT, CDR2 YYEEEE. This CDR3 is built from 15 residues. In DNA form, the CDR3 reads TGTGCCAGCAGCGAGGGGACATCGAGCAATCAGCCCCAGCATTTT. Translating gives CASSEGTSSNQPQHF.

About this clone itself: A junction boundary mismatches the germline segment, possibly from a read error. The chain couples TRBV7-7 to TRBJ2-5; 7 bases are a match to TRBD1. Germline V CDR1 and CDR2: SSHAT, FNYEAQ (reference sequence). The CDR3 totals 15 residues. This CDR3 reads CASSDPAAGGETQYF. In DNA form, the CDR3 reads TGTGCTAGCAGCGACCCCGCCGCAGGGGGAGAGACCCAGTACTTC.

V is TRBV28 and J is TRBJ1-2; 11 bases line up with TRBD1. V shed 6 bases, J shed 7 bases, and the junction held 1 base outside the gene matches. Germline CDR1 MDHEN, CDR2 SYDVKM. This CDR3 spans 12 amino acids. The CDR3 is CASRGTGGGYTF. CDR3 in DNA: TGTGCCAGCAGGGGGACAGGGGGTGGCTACACCTTC.

This clone has a single count. J is TRBJ1-6 and V is TRBV7-8; no firm D call. V gave up 1 base and J gave up 10 bases, with 11 bases separating them. The CDR3 runs 14 residues. Germline assignment: CDR1 SGHVS and CDR2 FQNEAQ. DNA of the CDR3: TGTGCCAGCAGCTTAGGGGGAGAGGGCTCACCCCTCCACTTT. Translation gives CASSLGGEGSPLHF.

The chain joins TRBV5-1 to TRBJ2-7; 8 nucleotides match TRBD1. Germline V lookup: CDR1 SGHRS, CDR2 YFSETQ. The trim removed 4 bases at V and 6 bases at J, leaving 6 bases unmatched. The length of the CDR3 is 13 residues. CDR3: CASSIGTGPEQYF. In nucleotides, the CDR3 is TGCGCCAGCAGCATCGGGACAGGCCCCGAGCAGTACTTC.

The rearrangement joins TRBV10-3 to TRBJ2-7, with D possibly matching TRBD1 (6 bases). The CDR3 sequence is 15 residues long. Trimming cost V 0 bases and J 3 bases, with 12 bases left between them. The V gene's germline CDR1 is ENHRY and CDR2 SYGVKD. As DNA, the CDR3 is TGTGCCATCAGTGAGTCAGCCGGACAGCGCTACGAGCAGTACTTC. Translated: CAISESAGQRYEQYF.

V gene TRBV7-9 combines with J gene TRBJ1-1; weak D call: TRBD1 (5 bases). The ends were cut back, 5 bases at V and 6 bases at J, with 7 bases in the middle. Germline-derived CDR1 and CDR2 are SEHNR and FQNEAQ (reference sequence). The CDR3 contains 11 residues. This CDR3 reads CASSGASEAFF. The CDR3 bases are TGTGCCAGCAGCGGGGCATCTGAAGCTTTCTTT.

V is TRBV25-1 and J is TRBJ2-1, with D perhaps matching TRBD2 (5 bases). Germline V CDR1 and CDR2: MGHDK, SYGVNS. The V end lost 0 bases, the J end lost 9 bases, and 12 bases lay between the germline ends. The CDR3 length is 14 residues. The CDR3 bases are TGTGCCAGCAGTGAATATAAGGAGGTTCCTGAGCAGTTCTTC. It specifies CASSEYKEVPEQFF.

The chain employs TRBV6-1 and TRBJ1-1; 10 bases fit TRBD1. V shed 1 base and J 5 bases; nucleotides not matched to a gene: 7. Germline assignment: CDR1 MNHNS and CDR2 SASEGT. CDR3 length: 16 amino acids. The CDR3, as DNA: TGTGCCAGCAGTGAAGTTTTTGGGACAGGGGATACTGAAGCTTTCTTT. Amino acids: CASSEVFGTGDTEAFF.

This clone was observed a single time. The V call is TRBV6-5, the J call TRBJ2-5; TRBD1 aligns across 12 bases. Looked up from germline, CDR1 is MNHEY and CDR2 is SVGAGI. J was trimmed by 5 bases and V by 5 bases; bases with no gene match: 6. The CDR3 has 15 amino acids. This CDR3 reads CASSRGTGGWETQYF. In DNA, the CDR3 is TGTGCCAGCAGTAGAGGGACAGGGGGCTGGGAGACCCAGTACTTC.

The gene calls are TRBV7-2 and TRBJ2-3; a possible D gene is TRBD1 (8 bases). CDR1 and CDR2 from the germline V gene are SGHTA and FQGNSA. The V and J ends lost 4 bases and 2 bases respectively, with 16 bases between them. This CDR3 is built from 16 residues. CDR3 sequence: CASSSTGGGFTDTQYF. CDR3 bases: TGTGCCAGCAGCTCCACAGGGGGAGGGTTCACAGATACGCAGTATTTT.

This clone was detected ten times or more. The chain recombines TRBV28 with TRBJ1-1, with D possibly TRBD1 on 6 matching bases. Germline V CDR1 and CDR2: MDHEN, SYDVKM. The CDR3 has 16 residues. Trimming cost V 5 bases and J 5 bases, with 21 bases left between them. CDR3 DNA: TGTGCCAGCAGTAGCCCGTTGGGGGGGGCTGAAACTGAAGCTTTCTTT. Translated: CASSSPLGGAETEAFF.

V gene TRBV19 combines with J gene TRBJ1-5, with unresolved D. The CDR3 contains 14 residues. Germline V CDR1 and CDR2: LNHDA, SQIVND (reference sequence). The V end lost 3 bases, the J end lost 1 base, and 7 bases lay between the germline ends. The CDR3 bases are TGTGCCAGTAGTATTACGGGAAGCAATCAGCCCCAGCATTTT. Translation gives CASSITGSNQPQHF.

The rearrangement links TRBV7-3 to TRBJ2-1; 12 bases are a match to TRBD2. V was clipped by 5 bases and J by 8 bases; unmatched bases: 7. The germline V gene has CDR1 SGHTA and CDR2 FQGTGA. This CDR3 comprises 15 residues. The CDR3 loop reads CASSPQTSGRHEQFF. CDR3 nucleotides: TGTGCCAGCAGCCCTCAAACTAGCGGGAGGCATGAGCAGTTCTTC. The full variable domain, completed using reference TRBV7-3 and TRBJ2-1, is GAGVSQTPSNKVTEKGKYVELRCDPISGHTALYWYRQSLGQGPEFLIYFQGTGAADDSGLPNDRFFAVRPEGSVSTLKIQRTERGDSAVYLCASSPQTSGRHEQFFGPGTRLTVL.

This clone showed up just a few times. The chain joins TRBV5-1 to TRBJ2-7, with 8 positions matching TRBD1. From germline, CDR1 is SGHRS and CDR2 YFSETQ. The CDR3 contains 15 residues. V was clipped by 4 bases and J by 5 bases; unmatched bases: 11. The CDR3 bases are TGCGCCAGCAGCGCCGGCGGGACAGGTACCGACGAGCAGTACTTC. This encodes CASSAGGTGTDEQYF.

The chain couples TRBV6-4 to TRBJ1-4; TRBD1 aligns across 12 bases. V shed 5 bases, J shed 11 bases, and the junction held 9 bases outside the gene matches. Per germline, CDR1 MRHNA and CDR2 SNTAGT. The CDR3 totals 15 residues. The CDR3 region is CASSPRDRGLGKLFF. As DNA, the CDR3 is TGTGCCAGCAGTCCCCGGGACAGGGGGCTAGGGAAACTGTTTTTT.

The chain is built from TRBV13 and TRBJ2-1; 8 nucleotides agree with TRBD2. The CDR3 sequence is 17 residues long. Unmatched junction bases numbered 16, after V lost 5 bases and J lost 7 bases. CDR1 and CDR2 from the germline V gene are PRHDT and FYEKMQ (reference sequence). The CDR3 DNA is TGTGCCAGCAGCCCCCCTTCCCTTTCGGGGGGGCTTAATGAGCAGTTCTTC. Protein product: CASSPPSLSGGLNEQFF.

This clone was counted once. The same CDR3 also results from other DNA sequences found in this sample. The DNA for the CDR3 is TGCGCCAGCAGCAAGGGGCTAGCGGATGGGACCCAGTACTTC. Its translation is CASSKGLADGTQYF. The chain is built from TRBV4-1 and TRBJ2-5, with 7 bases identical to TRBD2. V was clipped by 5 bases and J by 7 bases; unmatched bases: 10. CDR3 length equals 14 residues. Germline V gives CDR1 MGHRA, CDR2 YSYEKL.

The rearrangement joins TRBV11-2 to TRBJ2-5; D is perhaps TRBD2 (7 bases). The DNA end is more similar to TRBJ2-7, so the J call may be wrong. The CDR3 loop spans 18 amino acids. The V gene's germline CDR1 is SGHAT and CDR2 FQNNGV. CDR3 loop: CASSLRGVRSGGSNEQYF. The CDR3 DNA sequence: TGTGCCAGCAGCTTAAGGGGGGTCAGGAGCGGCGGGAGTAACGAGCAGTACTTC.

V and J are TRBV5-6 and TRBJ2-1; D might be TRBD2 (6 bases). The CDR3 covers 14 residues. V lost 0 bases and J 9 bases, leaving 13 bases between the germline ends. The V gene's germline CDR1 is SGHDT and CDR2 YYEEEE. The chain's CDR3 is CASSLVLRGAEQFF. CDR3 bases: TGTGCCAGCAGCTTGGTATTGCGGGGCGCTGAGCAGTTCTTC.

The chain has TRBV15 and TRBJ2-7, with D possibly matching TRBD1 (5 bases). V gave up 1 base and J gave up 4 bases, with 20 bases separating them. Looked up from germline, CDR1 is LNHNV and CDR2 is YYDKDF (reference sequence). CDR3 length: 17 residues. The CDR3 loop reads CATSRARMDIGRYEQYF. The DNA of the CDR3 is TGTGCCACCAGCAGAGCCCGGATGGACATAGGGCGGTACGAGCAGTACTTC.

The genes are TRBV19 and TRBJ2-7; 10 bases agree with TRBD1. The germline CDR1 and CDR2 sequences are LNHDA and SQIVND (reference sequence). This CDR3 contains 14 residues. Trimming removed 7 bases from V and 7 bases from J; junction bases left unmatched: 10. The CDR3 coding sequence is TGTGCCAGTAATTCGGACAGGGGGATGGGGGAGCAGTACTTC. It specifies CASNSDRGMGEQYF.

This chain links TRBV14 with TRBJ2-3; perhaps TRBD2 as D (5 bases). Deletions cut 3 bases from V and 10 bases from J, with 11 bases between. In germline, CDR1 is SGHDN, CDR2 FVKESK. The CDR3 runs 12 residues. The CDR3 is CASSQTLVPQYF. Written as DNA, the CDR3 is TGTGCCAGCAGCCAGACACTAGTGCCGCAGTATTTT.

This clone has just a few counts. This chain links TRBV5-1 with TRBJ2-6; TRBD1 agrees at 12 bases. The V gene end was trimmed by 4 bases and the J gene end by 2 bases; junction bases not matched to a gene: 4. The CDR3 is 17 residues long. Germline loops: CDR1 SGHRS, CDR2 YFSETQ. The CDR3 region is CASSKGQGAAGANVLTF. For the CDR3, the DNA is TGCGCCAGCAGCAAGGGACAGGGGGCGGCTGGGGCCAACGTCCTGACTTTC.

The chain joins TRBV5-1 to TRBJ1-1, with D tentatively TRBD1 (6 bases). This CDR3 has 15 residues. Trimming left V 1 base short and J 4 bases short, with 14 bases between. Germline CDR1 SGHRS, CDR2 YFSETQ. CDR3 nucleotide sequence: TGCGCCAGCAGCTTGAGGGACACCTGGAGCACTGAAGCTTTCTTT. Its protein product is CASSLRDTWSTEAFF.

V and J are TRBV6-1 and TRBJ2-1, with 9 nucleotides matching TRBD2. The CDR3 has 16 amino acids. Germline lookup yields CDR1 MNHNS and CDR2 SASEGT. J was trimmed by 5 bases and V by 5 bases; bases with no gene match: 10. Here the CDR3 reads CASSKVSGSVDNEQFF. Written as DNA, the CDR3 is TGTGCCAGCAGTAAAGTTAGCGGGAGTGTCGACAATGAGCAGTTCTTC.

This clone appeared a single time. This chain uses TRBV7-2 with TRBJ1-3, with 7 nucleotides matching TRBD1. The CDR3 loop spans 16 amino acids. V lost 5 bases to trimming and J lost 2 bases; unmatched junction nucleotides: 9. Germline V gene sequence: CDR1 SGHTA, CDR2 FQGNSA. CDR3 DNA sequence: TGTGCCAGCAGCCTGGACAGGCCATCTCCTGGAAACACCATATATTTT. Translation gives CASSLDRPSPGNTIYF.